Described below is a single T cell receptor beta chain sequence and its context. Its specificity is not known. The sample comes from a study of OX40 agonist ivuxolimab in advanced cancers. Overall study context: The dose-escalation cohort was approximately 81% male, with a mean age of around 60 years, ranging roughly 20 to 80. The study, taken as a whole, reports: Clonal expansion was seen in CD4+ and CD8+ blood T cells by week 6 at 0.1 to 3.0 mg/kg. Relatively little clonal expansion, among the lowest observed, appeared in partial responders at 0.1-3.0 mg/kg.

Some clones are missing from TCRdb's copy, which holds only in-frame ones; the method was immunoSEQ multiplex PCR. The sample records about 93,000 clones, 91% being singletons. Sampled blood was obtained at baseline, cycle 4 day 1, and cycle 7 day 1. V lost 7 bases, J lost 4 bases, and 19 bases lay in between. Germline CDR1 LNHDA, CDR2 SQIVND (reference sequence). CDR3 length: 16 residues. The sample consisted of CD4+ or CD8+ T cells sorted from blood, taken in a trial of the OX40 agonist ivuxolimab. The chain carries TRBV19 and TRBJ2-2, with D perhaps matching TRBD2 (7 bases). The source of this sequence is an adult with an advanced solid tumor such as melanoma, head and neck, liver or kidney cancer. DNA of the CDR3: TGTGCCAGTACCAGACAGGCGGGGGTTACCACCGGGGAGCTGTTTTTT. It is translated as CASTRQAGVTTGELFF.